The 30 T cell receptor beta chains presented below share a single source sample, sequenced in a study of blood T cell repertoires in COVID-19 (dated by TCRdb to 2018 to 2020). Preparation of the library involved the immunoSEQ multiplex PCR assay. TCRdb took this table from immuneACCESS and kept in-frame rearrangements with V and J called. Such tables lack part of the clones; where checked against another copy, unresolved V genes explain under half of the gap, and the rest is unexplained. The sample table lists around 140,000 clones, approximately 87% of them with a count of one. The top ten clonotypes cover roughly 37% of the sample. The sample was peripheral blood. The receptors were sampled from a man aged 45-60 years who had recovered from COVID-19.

CDR3 sequence: CASSSPGTSGDSYNEQFF. As DNA, the CDR3 is TGTGCCAGCAGCTCGCCCGGGACTAGCGGGGACTCCTACAATGAGCAGTTCTTC. The chain employs TRBV13 and TRBJ2-1; TRBD2 agrees at 13 bases. V lost 4 bases, J lost 0 bases, and 6 bases stayed unmatched. There are 18 residues in the CDR3. The V gene's germline CDR1 is PRHDT and CDR2 FYEKMQ (reference sequence).

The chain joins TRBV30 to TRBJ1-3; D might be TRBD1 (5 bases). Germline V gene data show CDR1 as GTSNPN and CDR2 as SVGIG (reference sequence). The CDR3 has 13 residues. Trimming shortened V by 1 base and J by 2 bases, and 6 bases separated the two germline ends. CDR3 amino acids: CAWSAGAGNTIYF. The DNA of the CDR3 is TGTGCCTGGAGTGCGGGGGCTGGAAACACCATATATTTT. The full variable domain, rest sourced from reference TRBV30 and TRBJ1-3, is SQTIHQWPATLVQPVGSPLSLECTVEGTSNPNLYWYRQAAGRGLQLLFYSVGIGQISSEVPQNLSASRPQDRQFILSSKKLLLSDSGFYLCAWSAGAGNTIYFGEGSWLTVV.

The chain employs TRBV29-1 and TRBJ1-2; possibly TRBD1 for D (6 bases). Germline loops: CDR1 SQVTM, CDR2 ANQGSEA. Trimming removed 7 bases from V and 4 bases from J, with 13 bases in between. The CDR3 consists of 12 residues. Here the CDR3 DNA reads TGCAGCGCTCCCGACAGGATCTATGGCTACACCTTC. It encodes CSAPDRIYGYTF. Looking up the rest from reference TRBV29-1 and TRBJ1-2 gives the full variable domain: SAVISQKPSRDICQRGTSLTIQCQVDSQVTMMFWYRQQPGQSLTLIATANQGSEATYESGFVIDKFPISRPNLTFSTLTVSNMSPEDSSIYLCSAPDRIYGYTFGSGTRLTVV.

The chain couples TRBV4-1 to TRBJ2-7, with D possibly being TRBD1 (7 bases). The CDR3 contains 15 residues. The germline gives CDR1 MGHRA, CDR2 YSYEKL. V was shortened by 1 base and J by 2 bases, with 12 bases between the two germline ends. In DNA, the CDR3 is TGCGCCAGCAGCCAAGGCGGGACAGACGCCTACGAGCAGTACTTC. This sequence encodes CASSQGGTDAYEQYF.

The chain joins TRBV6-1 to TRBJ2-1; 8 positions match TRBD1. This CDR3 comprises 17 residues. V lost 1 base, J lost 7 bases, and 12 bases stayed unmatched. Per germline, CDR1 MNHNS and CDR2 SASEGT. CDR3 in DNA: TGTGCCAGCAGTGAAGGGTGGGGACAGGCGGGGAGGAATGAGCAGTTCTTC. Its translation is CASSEGWGQAGRNEQFF.

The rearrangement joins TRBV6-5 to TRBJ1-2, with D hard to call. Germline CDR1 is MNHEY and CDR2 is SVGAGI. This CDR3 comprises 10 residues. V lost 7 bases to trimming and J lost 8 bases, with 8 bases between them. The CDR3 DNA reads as TGTGCCAGCACCGGCGGCGGCTACACCTTC. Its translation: CASTGGGYTF.

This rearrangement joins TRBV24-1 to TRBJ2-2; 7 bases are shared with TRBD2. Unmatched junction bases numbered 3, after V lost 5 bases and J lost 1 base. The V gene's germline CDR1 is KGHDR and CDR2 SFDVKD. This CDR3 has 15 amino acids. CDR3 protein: CATSAGGMNTGELFF. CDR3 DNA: TGTGCCACCAGTGCGGGGGGAATGAACACCGGGGAGCTGTTTTTT.

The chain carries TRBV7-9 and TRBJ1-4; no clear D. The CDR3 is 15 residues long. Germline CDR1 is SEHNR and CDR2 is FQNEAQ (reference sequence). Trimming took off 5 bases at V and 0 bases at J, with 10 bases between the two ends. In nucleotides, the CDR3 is TGTGCCAGCAGCCTGGGAGATACAACTAATGAAAAACTGTTTTTT. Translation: CASSLGDTTNEKLFF.

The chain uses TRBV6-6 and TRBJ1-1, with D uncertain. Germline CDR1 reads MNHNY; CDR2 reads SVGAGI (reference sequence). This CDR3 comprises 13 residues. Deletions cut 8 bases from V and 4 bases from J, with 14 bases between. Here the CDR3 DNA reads TGTGCCAGCTCCAAAACGGAGGGCACTGAAGCTTTCTTT. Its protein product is CASSKTEGTEAFF.

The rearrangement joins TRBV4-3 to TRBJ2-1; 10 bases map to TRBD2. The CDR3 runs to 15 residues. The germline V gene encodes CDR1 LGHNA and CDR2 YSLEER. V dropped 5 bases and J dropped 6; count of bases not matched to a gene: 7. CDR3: CASSVSSGGFNEQFF. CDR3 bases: TGCGCCAGCAGCGTTTCTAGCGGGGGCTTCAATGAGCAGTTCTTC.

CDR3 in amino acids: CASSSPGQNYGYTF. The CDR3 coding sequence is TGCGCCAGCAGCTCACCGGGACAGAACTATGGCTACACCTTC. The V call is TRBV5-1, the J call TRBJ1-2, with 7 bases aligning to TRBD1. Unmatched junction bases numbered 4, after V lost 3 bases and J lost 2 bases. This CDR3 has 14 residues. The germline CDR1 and CDR2 sequences are SGHRS and YFSETQ.

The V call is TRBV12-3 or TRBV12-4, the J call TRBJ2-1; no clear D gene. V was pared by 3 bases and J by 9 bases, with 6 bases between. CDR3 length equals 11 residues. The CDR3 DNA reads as TGTGCCAGCAGTTTTGGCAGTGAGCAGTTCTTC. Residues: CASSFGSEQFF.

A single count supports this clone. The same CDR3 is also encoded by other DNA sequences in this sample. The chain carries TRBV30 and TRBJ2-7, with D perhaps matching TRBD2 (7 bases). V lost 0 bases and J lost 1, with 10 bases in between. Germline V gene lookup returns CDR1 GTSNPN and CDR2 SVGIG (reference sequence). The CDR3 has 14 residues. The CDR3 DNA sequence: TGTGCCTGGAGTGTAGGGGGGGATTCCTACGAGCAGTACTTC. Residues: CAWSVGGDSYEQYF.

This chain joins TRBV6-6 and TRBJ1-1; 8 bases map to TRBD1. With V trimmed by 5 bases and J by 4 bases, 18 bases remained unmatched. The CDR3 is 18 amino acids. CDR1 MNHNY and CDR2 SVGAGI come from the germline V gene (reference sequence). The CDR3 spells CASSQWTGLGSRVTEAFF. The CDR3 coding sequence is TGTGCCAGCAGTCAATGGACAGGGTTAGGGTCGCGGGTCACTGAAGCTTTCTTT.

The CDR3 protein is CASSLTSGGPSSYEQYF. CDR3 in DNA: TGTGCCAGCAGTCTCACTAGCGGGGGGCCGAGCTCCTACGAGCAGTACTTC. The chain has TRBV6-6 and TRBJ2-7, with 12 bases that match TRBD2. Germline CDR1 and CDR2: MNHNY and SVGAGI (reference sequence). CDR3 length: 17 amino acids. With 5 bases clipped from V and 0 bases from J, the junction kept 8 bases outside the gene matches.

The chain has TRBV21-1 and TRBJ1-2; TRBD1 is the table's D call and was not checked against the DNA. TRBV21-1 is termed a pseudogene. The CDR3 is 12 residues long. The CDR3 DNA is TGTGCCAGCAGCAGAGGGACACGAAGCTACACCTTC. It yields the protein CASSRGTRSYTF.

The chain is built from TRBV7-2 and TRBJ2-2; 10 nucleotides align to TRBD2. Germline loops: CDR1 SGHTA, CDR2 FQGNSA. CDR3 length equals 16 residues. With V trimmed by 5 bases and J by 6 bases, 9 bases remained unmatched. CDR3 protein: CASSPRIAGGSGELFF. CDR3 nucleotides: TGTGCCAGCAGCCCCCGGATAGCGGGGGGTTCCGGGGAGCTGTTTTTT.

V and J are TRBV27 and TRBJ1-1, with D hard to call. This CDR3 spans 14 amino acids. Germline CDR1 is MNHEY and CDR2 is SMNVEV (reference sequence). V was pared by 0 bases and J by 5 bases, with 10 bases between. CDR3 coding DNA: TGTGCCAGCAGTTTATCATTCGGGGAAACTGAAGCTTTCTTT. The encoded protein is CASSLSFGETEAFF.

In nucleotides, the CDR3 is TGTGCCAGCAGCTGGAGCGGGGGCACAGATACGCAGTATTTT. Translation: CASSWSGGTDTQYF. The rearrangement uses TRBV7-2 and TRBJ2-3; 7 bases fit TRBD2. Per germline, CDR1 SGHTA and CDR2 FQGNSA. The CDR3 is 14 amino acids. J lost 1 base, V lost 4 bases, and 2 bases had no gene match.

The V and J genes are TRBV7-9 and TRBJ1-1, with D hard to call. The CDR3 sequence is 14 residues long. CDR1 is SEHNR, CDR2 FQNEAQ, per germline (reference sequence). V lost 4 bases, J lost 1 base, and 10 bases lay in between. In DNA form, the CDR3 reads TGTGCCAGCAGCTCGGGGATGCCGAACACTGAAGCTTTCTTT. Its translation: CASSSGMPNTEAFF.

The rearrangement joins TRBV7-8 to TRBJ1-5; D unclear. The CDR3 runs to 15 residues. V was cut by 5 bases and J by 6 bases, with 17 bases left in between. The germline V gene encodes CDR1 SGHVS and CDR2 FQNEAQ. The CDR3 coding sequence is TGTGCCAGCAGCCGAATGGTGAACAGCGGTCAGCCCCAGCATTTT. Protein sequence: CASSRMVNSGQPQHF.

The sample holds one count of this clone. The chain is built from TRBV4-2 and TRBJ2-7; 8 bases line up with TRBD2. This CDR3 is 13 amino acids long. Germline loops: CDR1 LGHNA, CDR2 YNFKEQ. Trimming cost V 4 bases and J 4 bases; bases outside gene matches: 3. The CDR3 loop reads CASSPGLAYEQYF. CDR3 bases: TGTGCCAGCAGCCCCGGACTAGCTTACGAGCAGTACTTC.

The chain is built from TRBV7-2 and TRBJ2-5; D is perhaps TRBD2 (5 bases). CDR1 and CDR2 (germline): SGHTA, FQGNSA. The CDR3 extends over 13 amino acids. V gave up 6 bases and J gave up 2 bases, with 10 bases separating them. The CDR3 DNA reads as TGTGCCAGCAGTCGAGGGTTACAAGAGACCCAGTACTTC. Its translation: CASSRGLQETQYF.

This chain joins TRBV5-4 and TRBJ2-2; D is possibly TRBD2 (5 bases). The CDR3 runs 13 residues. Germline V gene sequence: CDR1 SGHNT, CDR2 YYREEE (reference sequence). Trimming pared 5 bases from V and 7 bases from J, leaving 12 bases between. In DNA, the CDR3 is TGTGCCAGCAGACTAGACACCAGCGGGGAGCTGTTTTTT. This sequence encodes CASRLDTSGELFF.

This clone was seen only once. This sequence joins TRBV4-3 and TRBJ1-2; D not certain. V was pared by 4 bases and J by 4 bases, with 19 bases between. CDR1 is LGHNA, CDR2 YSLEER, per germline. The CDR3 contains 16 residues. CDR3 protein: CASSPNVHPGIYGYTF. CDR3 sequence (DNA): TGCGCCAGCAGCCCAAATGTACATCCGGGAATCTATGGCTACACCTTC.

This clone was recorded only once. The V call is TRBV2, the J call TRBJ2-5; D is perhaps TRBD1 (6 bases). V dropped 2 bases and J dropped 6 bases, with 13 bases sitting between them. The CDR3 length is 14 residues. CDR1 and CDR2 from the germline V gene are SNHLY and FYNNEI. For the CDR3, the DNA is TGTGCCAGCAGTGAATCGCAGGGGACGAAGACCCAGTACTTC. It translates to CASSESQGTKTQYF.

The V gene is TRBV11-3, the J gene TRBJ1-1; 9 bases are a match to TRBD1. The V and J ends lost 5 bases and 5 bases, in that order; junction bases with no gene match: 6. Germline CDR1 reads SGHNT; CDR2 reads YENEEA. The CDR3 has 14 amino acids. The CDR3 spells CASSEGGQGTEAFF. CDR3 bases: TGTGCCAGCAGCGAGGGGGGACAGGGAACTGAAGCTTTCTTT.

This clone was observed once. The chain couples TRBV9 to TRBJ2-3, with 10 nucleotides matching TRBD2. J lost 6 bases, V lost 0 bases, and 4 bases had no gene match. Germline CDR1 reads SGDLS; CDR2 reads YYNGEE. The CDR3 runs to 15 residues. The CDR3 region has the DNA TGTGCCAGCAGCGTAGCAGAACTAGCGGGGGATACGCAGTATTTT. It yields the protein CASSVAELAGDTQYF.

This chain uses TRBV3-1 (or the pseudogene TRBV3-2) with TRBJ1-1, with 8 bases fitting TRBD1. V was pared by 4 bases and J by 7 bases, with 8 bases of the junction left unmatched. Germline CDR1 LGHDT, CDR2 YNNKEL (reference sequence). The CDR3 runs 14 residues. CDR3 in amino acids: CASSPWDRRGEAFF. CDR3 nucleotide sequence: TGTGCCAGCAGCCCTTGGGACAGGAGGGGTGAAGCTTTCTTT.

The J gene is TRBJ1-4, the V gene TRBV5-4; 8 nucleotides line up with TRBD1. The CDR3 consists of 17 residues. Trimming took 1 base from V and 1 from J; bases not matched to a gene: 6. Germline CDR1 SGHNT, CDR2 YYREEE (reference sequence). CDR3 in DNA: TGTGCCAGCAGCTTGTCCAGGGGGCGAGGAACTAATGAAAAACTGTTTTTT. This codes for CASSLSRGRGTNEKLFF.